This T cell receptor (beta chain) was recovered during a study of early T cells in non-severe SARS-CoV-2 infection. Study in general: The sequenced material was bulk RNA from unsorted whole blood, and its chains were unpaired. Findings and caveats of the study: The matching step, a VDJdb search, favored anti-spike CD8 responses and missed private and CD4 specificities.

Individual cDNA molecules carried attached unique molecular identifiers. TCRdb re-analysed the 5' RACE reads in MiXCR, keeping a single row per CDR3 protein. Seen here are about 66,000 distinct CDR3 sequences, roughly 9% observed once, and the top ten hold around 3.5%. This clonotype was counted many times. Its antigen is not identified. The V gene's germline CDR1 is SGHTA and CDR2 FQGNSA. The length of the CDR3 is 15 residues. V lost 1 base and J lost 2, with 10 bases in between. This clonotype was obtained from an adult who was a healthcare worker with PCR-confirmed SARS-CoV-2 infection or an uninfected control (not recorded which). This rearrangement joins TRBV7-2 to TRBJ2-3, with a weak D call TRBD2 (5 bases). Sequencing was performed on whole blood. DNA of the CDR3: TGTGCCAGCAGCTTAGGTGGCGGGTACACAGATACGCAGTATTTT. Protein: CASSLGGGYTDTQYF.